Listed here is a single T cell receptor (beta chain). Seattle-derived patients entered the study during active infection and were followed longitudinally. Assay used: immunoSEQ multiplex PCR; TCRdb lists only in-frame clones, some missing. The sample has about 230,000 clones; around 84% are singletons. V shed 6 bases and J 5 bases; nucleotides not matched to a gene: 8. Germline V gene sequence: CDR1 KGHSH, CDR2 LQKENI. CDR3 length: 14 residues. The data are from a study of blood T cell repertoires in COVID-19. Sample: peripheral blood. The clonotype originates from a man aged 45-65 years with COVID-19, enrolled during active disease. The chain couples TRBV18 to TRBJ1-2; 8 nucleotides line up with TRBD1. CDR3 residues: CASSKDREIYGYTF. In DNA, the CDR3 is TGTGCCAGCTCCAAGGACAGGGAGATTTATGGCTACACCTTC.